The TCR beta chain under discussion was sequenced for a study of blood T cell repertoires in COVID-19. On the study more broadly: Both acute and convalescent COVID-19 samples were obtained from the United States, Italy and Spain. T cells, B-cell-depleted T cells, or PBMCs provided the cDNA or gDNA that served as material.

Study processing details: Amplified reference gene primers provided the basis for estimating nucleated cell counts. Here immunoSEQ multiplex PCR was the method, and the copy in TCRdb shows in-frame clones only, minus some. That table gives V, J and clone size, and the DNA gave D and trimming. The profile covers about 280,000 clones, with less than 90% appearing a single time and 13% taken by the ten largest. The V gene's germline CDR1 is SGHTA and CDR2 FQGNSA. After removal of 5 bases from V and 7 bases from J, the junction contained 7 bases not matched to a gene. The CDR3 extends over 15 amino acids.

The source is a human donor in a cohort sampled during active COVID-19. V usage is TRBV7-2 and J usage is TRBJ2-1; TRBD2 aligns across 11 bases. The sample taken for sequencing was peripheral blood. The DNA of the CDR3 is TGTGCCAGCAGCCTGACTAGCGGGATTTCGAATGAGCAGTTCTTC. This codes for CASSLTSGISNEQFF.